This T cell receptor beta chain was sequenced in a study of shared clonotypes between healthy human individuals. In the authors' workflow: Filtering differed because ImmunoSEQ produced junction-only sequences that carried no quality scores. Profiled with immunoSEQ multiplex PCR; TCRdb holds only in-frame clones, not every one. That table supplies the V and J calls and clone size; D and trimming were determined from the DNA. The table shows over a million clones, with 98% occurring only once. Concerning this clone itself: What it recognizes is unknown.

Study outcomes and limitations: Approximately 4.6% of naive CD4 clonotypes were common to a few donors.

The sample consisted of naive CD4+ T cells sorted from blood. Subset denoted: CD45RA+ positively selected. The TCR originated in a man aged 25 to 45 in good health.

CDR3 region: CASSPSGSGSFYNEQFF. In nucleotides, the CDR3 is TGTGCCAGCAGCCCGTCGGGTAGCGGGAGTTTCTACAATGAGCAGTTCTTC. The chain uses TRBV5-4 and TRBJ2-1; 9 positions match TRBD2. The germline V gene encodes CDR1 SGHNT and CDR2 YYREEE (reference sequence). The CDR3 runs 17 residues. Trimming took 4 bases from V and 3 from J; bases not matched to a gene: 11.